This T cell receptor beta chain was captured by sequencing in a study of shared clonotypes between healthy human individuals. General study points: Estimated richness values were generally larger in naive subsets than in memory subsets.

Germline V gives CDR1 LNHNV, CDR2 YYDKDF (reference sequence). V was pared by 5 bases and J by 5 bases, with 9 bases of the junction left unmatched. CDR3 length: 14 residues. Produced via immunoSEQ multiplex PCR; TCRdb's table is partial and in-frame only. The table has some 600,000 clones, about 96% seen once. As for this clone: What it binds is unknown.

As defined, naive CD8 cells were CD45RO-negative and positively selected for CCR7, with terminally differentiated effector memory CD45RA+ cells excluded. The receptor's source is a woman aged 30 to 39 in good health. The V gene is TRBV15, the J gene TRBJ2-7, with TRBD2 matching over 7 bases. Sequencing was performed on naive CD8+ T cells sorted from blood. The CDR3 here is CATSGRGLTHEQYF. The CDR3 DNA follows: TGTGCCACCAGCGGGAGGGGACTTACCCACGAGCAGTACTTC.